This is a list of T cell receptor beta chains from one sample in a study of blood T cell repertoires in COVID-19. The data were produced by immunoSEQ multiplex PCR, yet TCRdb's version contains in-frame clones alone and is incomplete. This table holds some 210,000 clones, about 76% found once. Sequencing was carried out using PBMCs or T cells enriched from blood (not recorded which). These receptor sequences come from a woman aged 45 to 65 with acute COVID-19. CDR3s include the opening cysteine and the closing phenylalanine or tryptophan. D genes are given only for firm matches. Not every row has a clone size; where given, it reads once, few, many or a size class.

>once|TRBJ1-2|TRBV3-1/TRBV3-2|.
CASSQARVYYGYTF
TGTGCCAGCAGCCAAGCCCGGGTCTACTATGGCTACACCTTC
>.|TRBJ1-2|TRBV24-1|.
CATSEEDHNYGYTF
TGTGCCACCAGTGAGGAGGATCATAACTATGGCTACACCTTC
>.|TRBJ1-1|TRBV5-4|.
CASIDGGTLQNTEAFF
TGTGCCAGCATCGACGGTGGGACTTTGCAAAACACTGAAGCTTTCTTT
>.|TRBJ2-2|TRBV28|.
CASLVGLRNTGELFF
TGTGCCAGCCTTGTGGGCCTCAGGAACACCGGGGAGCTGTTTTTT
>.|TRBJ2-6|TRBV6-1|TRBD1
CASSVQGAAGANVLTF
TGTGCCAGCAGTGTACAGGGGGCCGCCGGGGCCAACGTCCTGACTTTC
>few|TRBJ1-5|TRBV4-1|.
CASSQEGGAFGPQHF
TGCGCCAGCAGCCAAGAGGGGGGGGCCTTCGGGCCCCAGCATTTT
>.|TRBJ1-5|TRBV2|TRBD1
CASSGTGGSSNQPQHF
TGTGCCAGCAGTGGGACAGGGGGAAGTAGCAATCAGCCCCAGCATTTT
>.|TRBJ2-7|TRBV28|.
CASSSIMSSYEQYF
TGTGCCAGCAGTTCAATCATGAGCTCCTACGAGCAGTACTTC
>few|TRBJ2-5|TRBV5-4|TRBD1
CASSFVGQAQETQYF
TGTGCCAGCAGCTTTGTCGGACAGGCCCAAGAGACCCAGTACTTC
>.|TRBJ2-1|TRBV19|TRBD2
CASSIPASGGIDEQFF
TGTGCCAGTAGTATACCCGCTAGCGGGGGGATCGATGAGCAGTTCTTC
>few|TRBJ2-7|TRBV27|TRBD1
CASSSGGADYEQYF
TGTGCCAGCAGTTCAGGGGGCGCCGACTACGAGCAGTACTTC
>.|TRBJ1-2|TRBV18|TRBD1
CASSPLGTGEFYGYTF
TGTGCCAGCTCACCACTAGGGACAGGGGAGTTCTATGGCTACACCTTC
>.|TRBJ2-5|TRBV20-1|.
CSAPLGETQYF
TGCAGTGCTCCCCTTGGCGAGACCCAGTACTTC
>.|TRBJ2-7|TRBV28|TRBD2
CASSSPSGLTYEQYF
TGTGCCAGCAGTTCCCCTAGCGGGTTGACCTACGAGCAGTACTTC
>.|TRBJ2-3|TRBV28|TRBD1
CASSTGQDTYTDTQYF
TGTGCCAGCAGTACGGGACAGGACACTTACACAGATACGCAGTATTTT
>.|TRBJ1-2|TRBV5-1|.
CASSSQGTYGYTF
TGCGCCAGCAGTTCCCAGGGAACCTATGGCTACACCTTC
>.|TRBJ2-1|TRBV5-5|TRBD1
CASSLGDRGNEQFF
TGTGCCAGCAGCTTGGGGGACAGGGGAAATGAGCAGTTCTTC
>.|TRBJ1-5|TRBV18|TRBD1
CASSAGTGSGQPQHF
TGTGCCAGCTCAGCGGGGACAGGATCGGGTCAGCCCCAGCATTTT
>.|TRBJ1-6|TRBV11-3|.
CASTNKGQVGSYNSPLHF
TGTGCCAGCACCAATAAGGGGCAGGTAGGCTCCTATAATTCACCCCTCCACTTT
>.|TRBJ2-5|TRBV28|TRBD1
CAIPPGTGGRWETQYF
TGTGCCATCCCCCCCGGGACAGGGGGCAGGTGGGAGACCCAGTACTTC
>.|TRBJ2-1|TRBV24-1|TRBD2
CATRSTPERGTRGQFF
TGTGCCACCAGAAGCACCCCGGAGCGGGGGACAAGGGGGCAGTTCTTC
>.|TRBJ1-2|TRBV10-3|TRBD1
CAISESGQGARGYTF
TGTGCCATCAGTGAGTCGGGGCAGGGGGCGCGAGGCTACACCTTC
>.|TRBJ1-1|TRBV7-2|.
CASSLRGGMNTEAFF
TGTGCCAGCAGCCTACGTGGCGGCATGAACACTGAAGCTTTCTTT
>.|TRBJ2-7|TRBV28|TRBD2
CASGTSGFYEQYF
TGTGCCAGCGGGACTAGCGGGTTCTACGAGCAGTACTTC
>.|TRBJ1-3|TRBV10-3|TRBD1
CAISATGPGNTIYF
TGTGCCATCAGTGCGACAGGGCCTGGAAACACCATATATTTT
>.|TRBJ2-6|TRBV6-5|.
CASSSLYSSGANVLTF
TGTGCCAGCAGTTCCCTATACAGCTCTGGGGCCAACGTCCTGACTTTC
>.|TRBJ2-5|TRBV4-3|TRBD2
CASSQGLTSGSSETQYF
TGCGCCAGCAGCCAAGGTCTTACTAGCGGGAGCTCAGAGACCCAGTACTTC
>.|TRBJ2-3|TRBV11-2|TRBD2
CASRWRESVDTQYF
TGTGCCAGCAGGTGGCGGGAGAGTGTAGATACGCAGTATTTT
>.|TRBJ2-7|TRBV30|.
CAWSVKVGGTKQYF
TGTGCCTGGAGTGTAAAGGTCGGGGGTACGAAGCAGTACTTC
>.|TRBJ1-2|TRBV28|.
CASSVTTGYGYTF
TGTGCCAGCAGTGTCACAACAGGGTACGGCTACACCTTC
>.|TRBJ2-7|TRBV7-8|TRBD2
CASSRARGYSYEQYF
TGTGCCAGCAGCCGAGCGCGGGGGTACTCCTACGAGCAGTACTTC
>.|TRBJ1-2|TRBV5-4|TRBD1
CASGRDRDLDGYTF
TGTGCCAGCGGACGGGACAGGGACTTGGATGGCTACACCTTC